A selection of T cell receptor beta chains follows, all from one sample in a study of cytomegalovirus exposure and HLA in healthy donors. Sequencing was performed with immunoSEQ multiplex PCR; in TCRdb, only in-frame clones are kept and a portion is missing. Of more than 150,000 clones listed, around 80% are singletons. Sequenced input: PBMCs. Receptors originate from a girl between 5 and 17 years old in good health and CMV-seropositive. Each CDR3 is given with its conserved first and last residue. The D gene is left open where the match is weak. Size values are once, few and many counts, or a class for expanded clones, and some rows have none.

V gene,clone size,J gene,D gene,CDR3 DNA,CDR3 protein
TRBV6-6,few,TRBJ2-1,TRBD2,TGTGCCAGCAGTTCCAACCCCGGGACTAACAATGAGCAGTTCTTC,CASSSNPGTNNEQFF
TRBV2,few,TRBJ1-1,-,TGTGCCAGCAGTGTCGCCAGGGGTTACACTGAAGCTTTCTTT,CASSVARGYTEAFF
TRBV29-1,once,TRBJ2-1,TRBD2,TGCAGCGTCAATCCGGTGTGGACTAGCGGGATTCCTGACAATGAGCAGTTCTTC,CSVNPVWTSGIPDNEQFF
TRBV30,-,TRBJ1-5,-,TGTGCCTGGGGCTGGGCCTCATATAGCAATCAGCCCCAGCATTTT,CAWGWASYSNQPQHF
TRBV5-4,-,TRBJ2-5,TRBD1,TGTGCCAGCAGCTTCGAGACAGGGACGCAAGAGCGAGAGACCCAGTACTTC,CASSFETGTQERETQYF
TRBV6-5,once,TRBJ2-1,-,TGTGCCAGCAGCAGGACTTCTCCCTCCTACAATGAGCAGTTCTTC,CASSRTSPSYNEQFF
TRBV25-1,-,TRBJ2-5,-,TGTGCCAGCAAGCAGGGGCGCGGAGAGACCCAGTACTTC,CASKQGRGETQYF
TRBV5-1,-,TRBJ2-1,TRBD2,TGCGCCAGCAGCTTCTCCGGGACTAGCGGGGTTAATGAGCAGTTCTTC,CASSFSGTSGVNEQFF
TRBV10-3,-,TRBJ2-1,-,TGTGCCATCAGTGAGTGGTTCCAATTGACATCTGAGCAGTTCTTC,CAISEWFQLTSEQFF
TRBV4-3,-,TRBJ2-7,TRBD2,TGCGCCAGCAGCCAAGGGACTAGCTACGAGCAGTACTTC,CASSQGTSYEQYF
TRBV4-2,-,TRBJ2-5,TRBD1,TGTGCCAGCAGCCAAATTCTCCGGGACAGGGGGCAACATATACACTTC,CASSQILRDRGQHIHF
TRBV18,-,TRBJ2-1,-,TGTGCCAGCTCACCAGGGCAGGCAATGTCCAATGAGCAGTTCTTC,CASSPGQAMSNEQFF
TRBV5-1,-,TRBJ2-7,TRBD2,TGCGCCAGCAGATTTAGACTAGCGGGAGATGACGAGCAGTACTTC,CASRFRLAGDDEQYF
TRBV6-6,-,TRBJ2-7,TRBD2,TGTGCCAGCAGTTCCACTAGCGGGAGCTCCTACGAGCAGTACTTC,CASSSTSGSSYEQYF
TRBV18,-,TRBJ2-7,-,TGTGCCAGCTCACCACCGGTTATAGACGAGCAGTACTTC,CASSPPVIDEQYF
TRBV5-4,-,TRBJ2-5,TRBD2,TGTGCCAGCAGTCCATGGCCTAGCGGGAGTGAGACCCAGTACTTC,CASSPWPSGSETQYF
TRBV7-2,few,TRBJ2-1,-,TGTGCCAGCAGCTTAAGGGGCGATGAGCAGTTCTTC,CASSLRGDEQFF
TRBV4-1,-,TRBJ2-7,TRBD1,TGCGCCAGCAGCCAAAGGACAGGTAGCTCCTACGAGCAGTACTTC,CASSQRTGSSYEQYF
TRBV5-1,-,TRBJ2-1,TRBD2,TGCGCCAGCAGCTTTGTCACTGGGGGACTAACGGCCAATGAGCAGTTCTTC,CASSFVTGGLTANEQFF
TRBV11-3,-,TRBJ2-5,TRBD1,TGTGCCAGCAGCTCCCAGGGGGATCAAGAGACCCAGTACTTC,CASSSQGDQETQYF
TRBV6-5,-,TRBJ2-1,TRBD2,TGTGCCAGCAGACTGCTAGCGGAGGCCTACAATGAGCAGTTCTTC,CASRLLAEAYNEQFF
TRBV5-8,-,TRBJ1-2,-,TGTGCCAGCAGCTTGGCTCGACAGGAGGATGGCTACACCTTC,CASSLARQEDGYTF
TRBV5-1,once,TRBJ1-4,-,TGCGCCAGCAGCCTCCGAGCAACTAATGAAAAACTGTTTTTT,CASSLRATNEKLFF
TRBV6-1,-,TRBJ1-2,-,TGTGCCAGCAGTGAACGGGGAGAGGATCACTATGGCTACACCTTC,CASSERGEDHYGYTF
TRBV6-1,-,TRBJ2-3,TRBD1,TGTGCCAGCAGTGGGGGGACAGGGCGCACAGATACGCAGTATTTT,CASSGGTGRTDTQYF
TRBV7-9,once,TRBJ1-1,-,TGTGCCAGCAGCTCAGGACAACTGAACACTGAAGCTTTCTTT,CASSSGQLNTEAFF
TRBV6-5,-,TRBJ1-3,-,TGTGCCAGCAGTTACTCGAGGCGAAGCTCTGGAAACACCATATATTTT,CASSYSRRSSGNTIYF
TRBV11-1,-,TRBJ2-3,TRBD1,TGTGCCAGCAGCTCCGGGACAGGGGGCACAGATACGCAGTATTTT,CASSSGTGGTDTQYF
TRBV7-2,-,TRBJ2-3,-,TGTGCCAGCAGCAGTCGGGATACGCAGTATTTT,CASSSRDTQYF
TRBV29-1,once,TRBJ1-1,TRBD1,TGCAGCGTTGAAGGGGACCATGGGACAGTGAACACTGAAGCTTTCTTT,CSVEGDHGTVNTEAFF
TRBV9,few,TRBJ2-2,-,TGTGCCAGCAGCGTAGGGACACCTCCGATCGGGACCGGGGAGCTGTTTTTT,CASSVGTPPIGTGELFF
TRBV5-1,few,TRBJ2-7,TRBD2,TGCGCCAGCAGCGCGGGACTAGCGGGAGGGCCTGTCGAGCAGTACTTC,CASSAGLAGGPVEQYF
TRBV5-1,-,TRBJ2-7,-,TGCGCCAGCAGCTTGGCCGCGAGGGAGTGGATTTTTTTCGAGCAGTACTTC,CASSLAAREWIFFEQYF
TRBV5-1,-,TRBJ1-1,TRBD1,TGCGCCAGCAGCCCGGGGATTATAGGGGGCACTACCCTTTACGACCAAATGAACACTGAAGCTTTCTTT,CASSPGIIGGTTLYDQMNTEAFF
TRBV4-1,-,TRBJ2-7,-,TGCGCCAGCAGCCATCCCGGGGACTACGAGCAGTACTTC,CASSHPGDYEQYF
TRBV7-8,-,TRBJ2-2,-,TGTGCCAGCAGCTTCAGCAGGGGTACGAACACCGGGGAGCTGTTTTTT,CASSFSRGTNTGELFF
TRBV30,-,TRBJ2-7,TRBD1,TGTGCCTGGAGTCAGGACAGGAGCTACGAGCAGTACTTC,CAWSQDRSYEQYF
TRBV5-1,few,TRBJ2-7,TRBD2,TGCGCCAGCAGACCGACTAGCGGTAGCTCCTACGAGCAGTACTTC,CASRPTSGSSYEQYF
TRBV7-8,-,TRBJ2-7,-,TGTGCCAGCAGCTCACCCCCGGGCGGGGACGGACCCTACGAGCAGTACTTC,CASSSPPGGDGPYEQYF
TRBV6-1,-,TRBJ2-7,TRBD1,TGTGCCAGCAGCGTCGCCGGGACAGGGGGCTACGAGCAGTACTTC,CASSVAGTGGYEQYF
TRBV18,few,TRBJ2-5,-,TGTGCCAGCTCACCGGGCCAGGGGGGCTATCAAGAGACCCAGTACTTC,CASSPGQGGYQETQYF
TRBV28,-,TRBJ2-1,-,TGTGCCAGCAGTTTAGGTGGGAGTGCCTACAATGAGCAGTTCTTC,CASSLGGSAYNEQFF
TRBV29-1,-,TRBJ2-5,TRBD1,TGCAGCGTTCGAGGGACAGGACCAGAGACCCAGTACTTC,CSVRGTGPETQYF
TRBV11-2,once,TRBJ1-1,-,TGTGCCAGCAGCACGAATGGACTGCTGAACACTGAAGCTTTCTTT,CASSTNGLLNTEAFF
TRBV7-2,few,TRBJ2-7,-,TGTGCCAGCAGCCCCGATCGGAGGTTCTACGAGCAGTACTTC,CASSPDRRFYEQYF
TRBV7-9,-,TRBJ1-2,TRBD1,TGTGCCAGCAGCTTGACCGGGACAGGGAAGGAAGATGGCTACACCTTC,CASSLTGTGKEDGYTF
TRBV14,few,TRBJ1-1,-,TGTGCCAGCAGCCCAAGCTACACTGAAGCTTTCTTT,CASSPSYTEAFF
TRBV5-6,once,TRBJ1-3,-,TGTGCCAGCAGTTCTAGACTCAAGGCTGGAAACACCATATATTTT,CASSSRLKAGNTIYF